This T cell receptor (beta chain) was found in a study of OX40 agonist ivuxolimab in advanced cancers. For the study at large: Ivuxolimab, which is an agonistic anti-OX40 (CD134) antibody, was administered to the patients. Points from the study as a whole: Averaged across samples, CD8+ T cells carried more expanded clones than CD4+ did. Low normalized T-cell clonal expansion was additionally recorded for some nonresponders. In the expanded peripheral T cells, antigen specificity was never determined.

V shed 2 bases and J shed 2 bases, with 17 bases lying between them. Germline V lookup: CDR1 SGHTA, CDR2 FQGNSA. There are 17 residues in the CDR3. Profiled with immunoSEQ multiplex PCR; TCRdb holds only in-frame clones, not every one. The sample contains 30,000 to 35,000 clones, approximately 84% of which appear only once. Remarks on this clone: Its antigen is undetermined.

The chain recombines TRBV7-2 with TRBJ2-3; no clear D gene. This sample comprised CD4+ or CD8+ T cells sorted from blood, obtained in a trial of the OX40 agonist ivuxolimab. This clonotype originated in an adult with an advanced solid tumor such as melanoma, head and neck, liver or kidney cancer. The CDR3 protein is CASSLLGQEPYTDTQYF. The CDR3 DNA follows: TGTGCCAGCAGCTTACTAGGTCAGGAACCCTACACAGATACGCAGTATTTT.